This T cell receptor (beta chain) emerged from a study of T cell responses to AZD1222 COVID-19 vaccine. Sequencing was performed with immunoSEQ multiplex PCR; in TCRdb, only in-frame clones are kept and a portion is missing. The data hold 65,000 to 85,000 clones, with 90% to 95% observed a single time. Remarks on this clone: Its antigen remains unidentified.

The V gene lost 2 bases and the J gene lost 9 bases, with 9 bases spanning the gap. This CDR3 has 12 amino acids. Germline V gene data show CDR1 as SGHDT and CDR2 as YYEEEE. Study-wide results and caveats: There were mostly white British donors and more females than males, and clonal diversity was possibly underestimated. With dominance at 160-218 and 743-854, vaccine-associated CD4 TCRs spanned spike.

This specimen was peripheral blood, taken on day 0 of AZD1222 vaccination. The V call is TRBV5-6, the J call TRBJ1-5; unclear D gene. This TCR came from an adult in good health. The chain's CDR3 is CASSLGPGPQHF. CDR3 DNA sequence: TGTGCCAGCAGCTTAGGTCCGGGGCCCCAGCATTTT.